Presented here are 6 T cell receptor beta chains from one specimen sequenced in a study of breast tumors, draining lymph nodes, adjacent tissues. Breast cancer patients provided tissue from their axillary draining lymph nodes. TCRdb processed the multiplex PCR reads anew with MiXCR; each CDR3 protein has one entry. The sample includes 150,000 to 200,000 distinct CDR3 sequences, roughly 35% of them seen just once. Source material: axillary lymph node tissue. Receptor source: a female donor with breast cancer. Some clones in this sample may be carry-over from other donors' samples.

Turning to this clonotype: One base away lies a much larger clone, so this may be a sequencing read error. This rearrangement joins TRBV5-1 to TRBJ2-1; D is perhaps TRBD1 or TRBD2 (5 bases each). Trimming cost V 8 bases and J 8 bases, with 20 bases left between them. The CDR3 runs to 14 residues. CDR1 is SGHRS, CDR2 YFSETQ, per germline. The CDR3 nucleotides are TGCGCCAGAGAATCTTTGAGGGGCAGATATGAGCAGTTCTTC. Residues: CARESLRGRYEQFF.

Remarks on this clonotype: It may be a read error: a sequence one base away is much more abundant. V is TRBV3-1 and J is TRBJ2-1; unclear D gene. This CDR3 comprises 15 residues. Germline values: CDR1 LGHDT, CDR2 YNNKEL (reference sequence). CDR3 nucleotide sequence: TGTCCCAGCAGCCATGAACCTAGGTCGGACAATGAGCAGTTCTTC. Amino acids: CPSSHEPRSDNEQFF.

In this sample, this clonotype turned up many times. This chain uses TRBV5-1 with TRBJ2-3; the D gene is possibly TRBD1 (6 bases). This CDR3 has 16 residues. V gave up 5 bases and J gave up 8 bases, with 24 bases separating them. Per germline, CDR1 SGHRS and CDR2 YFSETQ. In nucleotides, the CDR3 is TGCGCCAGCAGTGCCCCGGGACATGAGGCGGGTGGTACGCAGTATTTT. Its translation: CASSAPGHEAGGTQYF.

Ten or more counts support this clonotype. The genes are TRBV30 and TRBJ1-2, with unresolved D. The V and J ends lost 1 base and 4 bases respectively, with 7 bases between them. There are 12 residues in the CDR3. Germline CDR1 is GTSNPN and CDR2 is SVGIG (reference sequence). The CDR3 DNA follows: TGTGCCTGGAGTGCCGGTCCCTATGGCTACACCTTC. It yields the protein CAWSAGPYGYTF.

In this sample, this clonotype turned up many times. The CDR3 DNA sequence: TGTGCCACCATTCTTGACAGCAGCCAATCCTACGAGCAGTACTTC. Translating it yields CATILDSSQSYEQYF. This chain joins TRBV6-2 or TRBV6-3 and TRBJ2-7, with a possible D match to TRBD1 (5 bases). Germline CDR1 is MNHEY and CDR2 is SVGEGT. This CDR3 has 15 residues. V was shortened by 10 bases and J by 1 base, with 20 bases between the two germline ends.

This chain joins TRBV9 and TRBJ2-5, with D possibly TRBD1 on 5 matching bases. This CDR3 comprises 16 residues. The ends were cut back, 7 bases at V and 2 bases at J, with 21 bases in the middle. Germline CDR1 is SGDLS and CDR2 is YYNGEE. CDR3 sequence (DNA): TGTGCCAGCCCGCGACCCGGTCCCCCAGGGCAAGAGACCCAGTACTTC. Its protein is CASPRPGPPGQETQYF.